This T cell receptor (beta chain) appears in the sequencing data of a study of blood T cell repertoires in COVID-19. At the level of the study: Sites across the United States, Italy and Spain contributed samples from acute and convalescent COVID-19. From T cells, B-cell-depleted T cells, or PBMCs came the material, which was cDNA or gDNA.

Living in roughly 25 US areas, the participants were between roughly 18 and 90 years of age. Cohort allocation depended upon clinical history that participants reported. Deletions cut 3 bases from V and 2 bases from J, with 17 bases between. The CDR3 contains 16 residues. CDR1 is SGHVS, CDR2 FQNEAQ, per germline. Clones were read by immunoSEQ multiplex PCR, and TCRdb kept only the in-frame ones, dropping some. This repertoire shows 350,000 to 450,000 clones, just under 90% found once; its top ten account for less than 2%. V and J are TRBV7-8 and TRBJ2-7; possible D gene TRBD2, 6 bases. This receptor was obtained from a woman aged 25 to 39 who had recovered from COVID-19. The sequencing sample was made of PBMCs or T cells enriched from blood (not recorded which). The CDR3 DNA follows: TGTGCCAGCAGCTTCGATTGGCGCGGAGGGGCCTACGAGCAGTACTTC. It yields the protein CASSFDWRGGAYEQYF.